The present T cell receptor beta chain was sequenced within a study of cytomegalovirus exposure and HLA in healthy donors. In its sample, this clone was seen once. Each donor's status was that of a healthy bone marrow donor. Germline CDR1 SGHNT, CDR2 YYREEE (reference sequence). The V end was cut by 0 bases, the J end by 5 bases, with 13 bases between. The length of the CDR3 is 15 residues. 60 Vbeta and 13 Jbeta primers were used in PCR. Authors' data handling: A follow-up analysis tallied tens of millions of unique TCR beta chains, roughly 11 million shared. Using immunoSEQ multiplex PCR, the repertoire was profiled, and TCRdb retains in-frame clones only, with some absent. Clone size and the V and J calls come from that table; the DNA yielded D and trimming. The repertoire includes 60,000 to 85,000 clones, roughly four fifths of them detected once, and around 10% sits in the top ten.

The source is a male donor in good health and CMV-seropositive. Sequencing input: PBMCs. This sequence joins TRBV5-4 and TRBJ2-3; weak D call: TRBD2 (5 bases). The CDR3 bases are TGTGCCAGCAGCTTGGAAGGGAGAGGTATAGATACGCAGTATTTT. Encoded protein: CASSLEGRGIDTQYF. Full variable domain (outside the CDR3, taken from reference TRBV5-4 and TRBJ2-3): ETGVTQSPTHLIKTRGQQVTLRCSSQSGHNTVSWYQQALGQGPQFIFQYYREEENGRGNFPPRFSGLQFPNYSSELNVNALELDDSALYLCASSLEGRGIDTQYFGPGTRLTVL.